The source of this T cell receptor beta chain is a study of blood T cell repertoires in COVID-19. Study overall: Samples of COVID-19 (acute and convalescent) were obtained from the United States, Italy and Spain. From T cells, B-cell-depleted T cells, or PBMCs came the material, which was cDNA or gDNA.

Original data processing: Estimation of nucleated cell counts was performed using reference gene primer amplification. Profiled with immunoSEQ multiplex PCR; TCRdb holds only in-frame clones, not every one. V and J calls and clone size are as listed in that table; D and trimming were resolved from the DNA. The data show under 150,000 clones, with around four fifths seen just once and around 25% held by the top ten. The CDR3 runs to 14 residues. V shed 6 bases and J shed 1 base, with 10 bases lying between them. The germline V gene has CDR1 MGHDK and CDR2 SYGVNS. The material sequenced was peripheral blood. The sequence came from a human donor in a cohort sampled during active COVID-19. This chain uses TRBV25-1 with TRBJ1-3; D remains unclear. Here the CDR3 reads CASRYSGSGNTIYF. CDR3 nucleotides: TGTGCCAGCAGGTACTCGGGGTCTGGAAACACCATATATTTT.